Below are 13 T cell receptor beta chains sequenced from a single sample in a study of blood T cell repertoires in COVID-19. Profiled with immunoSEQ multiplex PCR; TCRdb holds only in-frame clones, not every one. The sample has a few hundred thousand clones; roughly 89% are singletons. Sequenced: PBMCs or T cells enriched from blood (not recorded which). These receptors all come from a woman in her forties or fifties who had recovered from COVID-19.

The chain employs TRBV5-1 and TRBJ1-6; TRBD1 might be the D (6 bases). This CDR3 spans 14 amino acids. V was shortened by 0 bases and J by 7 bases, with 8 bases between the two germline ends. Looked up from germline, CDR1 is SGHRS and CDR2 is YFSETQ. CDR3 in DNA: TGCGCCAGCAGCTTGGGACAGGAGAATTCACCCCTCCACTTT. This gives the protein CASSLGQENSPLHF.

This clone was detected only once. This chain uses TRBV4-2 with TRBJ2-7, with 9 bases fitting TRBD2. CDR3 size: 17 residues. CDR1 and CDR2 from the germline V gene are LGHNA and YNFKEQ. V was pared by 0 bases and J by 1 base, with 7 bases of the junction left unmatched. The CDR3 coding sequence is TGTGCCAGCAGCCAAGATTTGGTAACTAGCGGGTCCTACGAGCAGTACTTC. As protein: CASSQDLVTSGSYEQYF.

The chain employs TRBV11-1 and TRBJ1-4; D is ambiguous. CDR3 length: 13 amino acids. CDR1 and CDR2 (germline): SGHAT, FQDESV (reference sequence). The ends were cut back, 5 bases at V and 10 bases at J, with 14 bases in the middle. Here the CDR3 reads CASSPAGGRKLFF. CDR3 nucleotides: TGTGCCAGCAGCCCGGCGGGCGGACGAAAACTGTTTTTT.

This chain connects TRBV7-9 to TRBJ1-1, with TRBD1 matching over 7 bases. Trimming removed 0 bases from V and 4 bases from J; junction bases left unmatched: 5. CDR3 length: 15 amino acids. Germline CDR1 reads SEHNR; CDR2 reads FQNEAQ (reference sequence). The CDR3 DNA follows: TGTGCCAGCAGCTTAGCGAGGGGGCAGGGCACTGAAGCTTTCTTT. It encodes CASSLARGQGTEAFF.

The gene calls are TRBV5-1 and TRBJ2-7; D may be TRBD2 (5 bases). This CDR3 contains 13 residues. CDR1 and CDR2 from the germline V gene are SGHRS and YFSETQ. The ends were cut back, 3 bases at V and 0 bases at J, with 7 bases in the middle. This CDR3 reads CASSSEDSYEQYF. The DNA for the CDR3 is TGCGCCAGCAGCTCGGAGGACTCCTACGAGCAGTACTTC.

CDR3 sequence reads: CASSDLGQGGTEAFF. For the CDR3, the DNA is TGTGCCAGCAGCGATCTGGGACAGGGGGGCACTGAAGCTTTCTTT. The V gene is TRBV5-6, the J gene TRBJ1-1; TRBD1 aligns across 11 bases. The germline gives CDR1 SGHDT, CDR2 YYEEEE. CDR3 length: 15 residues. After removal of 4 bases from V and 4 bases from J, the junction contained 6 bases not matched to a gene.

V gene TRBV27 combines with J gene TRBJ1-1; D is unresolved. Trimming cost V 3 bases and J 5 bases, with 10 bases left between them. Looked up from germline, CDR1 is MNHEY and CDR2 is SMNVEV (reference sequence). CDR3 length: 13 amino acids. DNA of the CDR3: TGTGCCAGCAGTTTCCAGCCGGGGACTGAAGCTTTCTTT. The encoded protein is CASSFQPGTEAFF.

The chain is built from TRBV27 and TRBJ1-2; weak D call: TRBD1 (6 bases). V shed 6 bases and J shed 6 bases, with 26 bases lying between them. This CDR3 comprises 17 residues. CDR1 and CDR2 from the germline V gene are MNHEY and SMNVEV (reference sequence). CDR3 coding DNA: TGTGCCAGCAGCCCCGATAGATTAACAGGGCTGGGGCATGGCTACACCTTC. It specifies CASSPDRLTGLGHGYTF.

The chain has TRBV2 and TRBJ2-1, with D tentatively TRBD2 (7 bases). The CDR3 totals 12 residues. Trimming removed 7 bases at V and 10 bases at J, with 14 bases between. Germline lookup yields CDR1 SNHLY and CDR2 FYNNEI. CDR3 sequence: CASTFGGREQFF. The CDR3 DNA is TGTGCCAGCACGTTCGGGGGGCGGGAGCAGTTCTTC.

The V and J genes are TRBV5-1 and TRBJ2-1; D may be TRBD2 (6 bases). Germline CDR1 SGHRS, CDR2 YFSETQ. The CDR3 loop spans 16 amino acids. Between the trimmed V and J ends, which lost 4 bases and 0 bases, there was a span of 14 bases. The CDR3 DNA reads TGCGCCAGCAGCCCGACGGGGGAGAGCTCCTACAATGAGCAGTTCTTC. It encodes CASSPTGESSYNEQFF.

The chain recombines TRBV7-9 with TRBJ1-1; 7 nucleotides match TRBD1. The ends lost 5 bases at V and 3 bases at J; junction bases unmatched: 15. CDR1 SEHNR and CDR2 FQNEAQ come from the germline V gene (reference sequence). This CDR3 spans 17 amino acids. The CDR3 here is CASSRPRLRGADTEAFF. CDR3 nucleotides: TGTGCCAGCAGCCGCCCGAGACTCAGGGGGGCGGACACTGAAGCTTTCTTT.

The V call is TRBV19, the J call TRBJ1-2, with 9 nucleotides matching TRBD1. With V trimmed by 7 bases and J by 4 bases, 10 bases remained unmatched. The germline gives CDR1 LNHDA, CDR2 SQIVND (reference sequence). The CDR3 loop spans 15 amino acids. The CDR3 reads CASIPGQGFFYGYTF. In nucleotides, the CDR3 is TGTGCCAGTATCCCGGGACAGGGTTTTTTCTATGGCTACACCTTC.

V gene TRBV10-3 combines with J gene TRBJ1-4; possibly TRBD1 for D (6 bases). In germline, CDR1 is ENHRY, CDR2 SYGVKD. The CDR3 covers 17 residues. Trimming removed 4 bases at V and 0 bases at J, with 15 bases between. This CDR3 reads CAISGGTTGPTNEKLFF. The CDR3, as DNA: TGTGCCATCAGTGGTGGAACCACAGGGCCAACTAATGAAAAACTGTTTTTT.